Below, one TCR beta chain is given with its context. What it binds is unknown. The germline V gene has CDR1 SGHVS and CDR2 FQNEAQ. Trimming took 4 bases from V and 1 from J, leaving 17 bases between them. The CDR3 totals 16 residues. This sample stems from a study of type 1 and type 2 diabetes patients. Study-wide findings and caveats: V and J gene usage correlated at roughly 0.97 between type 2 diabetes and control samples.

Donors had no other autoimmune disease or infection in four weeks. Genomic DNA was the PCR template. The TCR beta CDR3 region was amplified using 30 forward and 13 reverse primers. TCRdb fed the multiplex PCR reads into MiXCR, producing one record per CDR3 protein. The data hold fewer than 350,000 distinct CDR3 sequences, with around 50% observed a single time. The chain is built from TRBV7-8 and TRBJ2-7, with TRBD2 as a possible D gene (5 bases). This clonotype was obtained from a man in his late teens or twenties with type 2 diabetes. What was sequenced was peripheral blood mononuclear cells (PBMCs). DNA for the CDR3: TGTGCCAGCAGCTCCTCCTCCCTAGCAGGATCCTACGAGCAGTACTTC. The encoded protein is CASSSSSLAGSYEQYF.